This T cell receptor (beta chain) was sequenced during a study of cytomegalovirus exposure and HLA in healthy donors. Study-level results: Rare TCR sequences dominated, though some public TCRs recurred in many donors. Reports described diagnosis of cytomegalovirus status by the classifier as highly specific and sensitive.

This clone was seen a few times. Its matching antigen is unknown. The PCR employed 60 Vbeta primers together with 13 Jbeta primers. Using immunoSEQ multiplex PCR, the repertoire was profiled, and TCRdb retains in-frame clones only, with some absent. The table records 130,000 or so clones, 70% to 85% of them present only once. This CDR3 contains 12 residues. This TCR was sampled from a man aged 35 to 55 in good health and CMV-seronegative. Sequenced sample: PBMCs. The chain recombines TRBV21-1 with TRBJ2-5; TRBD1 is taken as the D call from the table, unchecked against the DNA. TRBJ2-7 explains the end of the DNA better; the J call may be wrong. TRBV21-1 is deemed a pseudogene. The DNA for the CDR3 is TGTGCCAGCGCCGACATTTCCTACGAGCAGTACTTC. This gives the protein CASADISYEQYF.